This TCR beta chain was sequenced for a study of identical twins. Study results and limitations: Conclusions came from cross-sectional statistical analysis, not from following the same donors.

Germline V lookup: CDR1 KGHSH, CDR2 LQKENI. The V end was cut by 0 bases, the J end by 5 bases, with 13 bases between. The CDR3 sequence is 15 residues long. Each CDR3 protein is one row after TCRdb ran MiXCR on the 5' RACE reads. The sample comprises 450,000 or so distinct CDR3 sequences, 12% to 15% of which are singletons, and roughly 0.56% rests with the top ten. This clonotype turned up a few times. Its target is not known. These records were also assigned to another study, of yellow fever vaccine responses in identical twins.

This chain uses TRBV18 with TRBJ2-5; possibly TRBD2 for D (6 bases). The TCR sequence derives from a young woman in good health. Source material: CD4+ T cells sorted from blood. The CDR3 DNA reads TGTGCCAGCTCACCACCGACCCTAGCGATGGAGACCCAGTACTTC. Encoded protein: CASSPPTLAMETQYF.